The rows below give T cell receptor beta chains drawn from one sample of a study of patients and donors after allogeneic stem cell transplantation. TCRdb reprocessed the RT-PCR reads via MiXCR and lists one record per CDR3 protein. The data contain about a million distinct CDR3 sequences, under 20% of them singletons. Sequences were obtained from blood, either unsorted or a sorted T cell fraction (not recorded which). These TCRs come from a human donor who was either an allogeneic HSCT recipient or a stem cell or donor lymphocyte infusion donor (not recorded which). It is not recorded whose cells these are; they may come from a transplant donor. The CDR3 runs from the conserved cysteine through the conserved F or W. Each record gives: CDR3 DNA, CDR3 protein, D gene, J gene, clone size, V gene. The D gene is left open where the match is weak. The listing skips clone size in some rows; elsewhere it reads once, few, many or a size class.

CDR3nt: TGTGCCAGCAGTTACTCGCGACTAGTTCTCGGGGAGCTGTTTTTT; CDR3aa: CASSYSRLVLGELFF; d_gene: .; j_gene: TRBJ2-2; abundance: once; v_gene: TRBV6-2/TRBV6-3
CDR3nt: TGTGCCAGCAGCCAAGAGGGCTCAAATCAGCCCCAGCATTTT; CDR3aa: CASSQEGSNQPQHF; d_gene: .; j_gene: TRBJ1-5; abundance: few; v_gene: TRBV3-1
CDR3nt: TGCAGTGCTAGAGGCTTGGGAACGGGACTAGCGGGTTACAATGAGCAGTTCTTC; CDR3aa: CSARGLGTGLAGYNEQFF; d_gene: TRBD2; j_gene: TRBJ2-1; abundance: few; v_gene: TRBV20-1
CDR3nt: TGTGCCAGCAGTTTCAGGGGGGTGATCACAGATACGCAGTATTTT; CDR3aa: CASSFRGVITDTQYF; d_gene: .; j_gene: TRBJ2-3; abundance: few; v_gene: TRBV12-3/TRBV12-4
CDR3nt: TGTGCCAGCAGCCCCGCCGGGACAGTAAAAAACATTCAGTACTTC; CDR3aa: CASSPAGTVKNIQYF; d_gene: TRBD1; j_gene: TRBJ2-4; abundance: .; v_gene: TRBV11-2
CDR3nt: TGTGCCAGCAGTAATGACGGTACCTACGAGCAGTACTTC; CDR3aa: CASSNDGTYEQYF; d_gene: .; j_gene: TRBJ2-7; abundance: few; v_gene: TRBV6-6
CDR3nt: TGTGCCATCCTTGGGACAGGGGGCGCGGGTGGCTACACCTTC; CDR3aa: CAILGTGGAGGYTF; d_gene: TRBD1; j_gene: TRBJ1-2; abundance: few; v_gene: TRBV10-3
CDR3nt: TGTGCCAGCTCACCGCAGGGAGTTGGATATAATTCACCCCTCCACTTT; CDR3aa: CASSPQGVGYNSPLHF; d_gene: .; j_gene: TRBJ1-6; abundance: few; v_gene: TRBV18
CDR3nt: TGCGCCAGCAGCTTCGGGACAGGGGGCGCAAAAAGTTATGGCTACACCTTC; CDR3aa: CASSFGTGGAKSYGYTF; d_gene: TRBD1; j_gene: TRBJ1-2; abundance: few; v_gene: TRBV5-1
CDR3nt: TGCAGTGCTAGCTGGATAGGGGGGAGCAATCAGCCCCAGCATTTT; CDR3aa: CSASWIGGSNQPQHF; d_gene: .; j_gene: TRBJ1-5; abundance: many; v_gene: TRBV20-1
CDR3nt: TGTGCCAGCAGCTTGGCCCAAAAATACGAGCAGTACTTC; CDR3aa: CASSLAQKYEQYF; d_gene: .; j_gene: TRBJ2-7; abundance: few; v_gene: TRBV5-6
CDR3nt: TGTGCCAGCAGTTCGTCACGGGAAAAACTGTTTTTT; CDR3aa: CASSSSREKLFF; d_gene: .; j_gene: TRBJ1-4; abundance: few; v_gene: TRBV12-3/TRBV12-4
CDR3nt: TGTGCCACCAGTGATTCGAGGACGGGCGGGGAGACCCAGTACTTC; CDR3aa: CATSDSRTGGETQYF; d_gene: .; j_gene: TRBJ2-5; abundance: few; v_gene: TRBV24-1
CDR3nt: TGCGCCAGCAGCCCGACCGGATGGGACATTCAGTACTTC; CDR3aa: CASSPTGWDIQYF; d_gene: .; j_gene: TRBJ2-4; abundance: .; v_gene: TRBV4-3
CDR3nt: TGCAGCGCCCGAGACGGGAGCTCCTATAATTCACCCCTCCACTTT; CDR3aa: CSARDGSSYNSPLHF; d_gene: .; j_gene: TRBJ1-6; abundance: few; v_gene: TRBV29-1
CDR3nt: TGCAGTGCTAGGTCCGGGGTTGAGACCCAGTACTTC; CDR3aa: CSARSGVETQYF; d_gene: .; j_gene: TRBJ2-5; abundance: many; v_gene: TRBV20-1
CDR3nt: TGCAGTGCTAGAGATCCAGGTGTAGGGACTCTCCGCGGAGATACGCAGTATTTT; CDR3aa: CSARDPGVGTLRGDTQYF; d_gene: .; j_gene: TRBJ2-3; abundance: .; v_gene: TRBV20-1
CDR3nt: TGTGCCACCAGCAGAGAGAGGGGGGCTTTCGGCAGCTCCTACAATGAGCAGTTCTTC; CDR3aa: CATSRERGAFGSSYNEQFF; d_gene: .; j_gene: TRBJ2-1; abundance: .; v_gene: TRBV15
CDR3nt: TGTGCCAGCAGCTTTCGGCTAGCGGGGAACACCGGGGAGCTGTTTTTT; CDR3aa: CASSFRLAGNTGELFF; d_gene: TRBD2; j_gene: TRBJ2-2; abundance: many; v_gene: TRBV5-4
CDR3nt: TGTGCCTGGAGTGAAAGACAGGGCTTCACTGAAGCTTTCTTT; CDR3aa: CAWSERQGFTEAFF; d_gene: TRBD1; j_gene: TRBJ1-1; abundance: .; v_gene: TRBV30
CDR3nt: TGTGCCAGCAGTCCCAGGACTGCTTGGTTCCCCCAGCATTTT; CDR3aa: CASSPRTAWFPQHF; d_gene: .; j_gene: TRBJ1-5; abundance: .; v_gene: TRBV27
CDR3nt: TGTGCCAGCAGCGACGGTGTCTATGGCTACACCTTC; CDR3aa: CASSDGVYGYTF; d_gene: .; j_gene: TRBJ1-2; abundance: .; v_gene: TRBV9
CDR3nt: TGCAGTGCTAGAGATGGGAGAGCGGTACCCTACGAGCAGTACTTC; CDR3aa: CSARDGRAVPYEQYF; d_gene: .; j_gene: TRBJ2-7; abundance: once; v_gene: TRBV20-1
CDR3nt: TGTGCCAGCAGCGTAGGGGACAGGGGGAACTATGGCTACACCTTC; CDR3aa: CASSVGDRGNYGYTF; d_gene: TRBD1; j_gene: TRBJ1-2; abundance: few; v_gene: TRBV9
CDR3nt: TGTGCCAGCAGTGAATCAGACAGCTACAATGAGCAGTTCTTC; CDR3aa: CASSESDSYNEQFF; d_gene: .; j_gene: TRBJ2-1; abundance: few; v_gene: TRBV25-1
CDR3nt: TGCAGTGCCATCGTGGGCACCTCCGCCGAGCAGTACTTC; CDR3aa: CSAIVGTSAEQYF; d_gene: .; j_gene: TRBJ2-7; abundance: .; v_gene: TRBV20-1
CDR3nt: TGCGCCAGCAGCTTGGTCGGCGGGGTAAGCACAGATACGCAGTATTTT; CDR3aa: CASSLVGGVSTDTQYF; d_gene: .; j_gene: TRBJ2-3; abundance: .; v_gene: TRBV5-1
CDR3nt: TGCAGTGCTACGGACAGGGGATCCGTCATCTCCTACGAGCAGTACTTC; CDR3aa: CSATDRGSVISYEQYF; d_gene: TRBD1; j_gene: TRBJ2-7; abundance: few; v_gene: TRBV20-1
CDR3nt: TGTGCCAGCCGACCCTCGGGACAGGGATACGAGCAGTACTTC; CDR3aa: CASRPSGQGYEQYF; d_gene: TRBD1; j_gene: TRBJ2-7; abundance: many; v_gene: TRBV12-3/TRBV12-4
CDR3nt: TGTGCCACCAGTGATCCGGACGCTGAAGCTTTCTTT; CDR3aa: CATSDPDAEAFF; d_gene: .; j_gene: TRBJ1-1; abundance: few; v_gene: TRBV24-1
CDR3nt: TGCAGTGCTCGGGTAACTGGAAACACCATATATTTT; CDR3aa: CSARVTGNTIYF; d_gene: .; j_gene: TRBJ1-3; abundance: few; v_gene: TRBV20-1
CDR3nt: TGTGCCAGCTCACCAGGACAGGGTGGTCCCTATGGCTACACCTTC; CDR3aa: CASSPGQGGPYGYTF; d_gene: TRBD1; j_gene: TRBJ1-2; abundance: .; v_gene: TRBV18
CDR3nt: TGCGCCAGCAGCCAAGTGGGGGTAGGCACACGGAATGAGCAGTTCTTC; CDR3aa: CASSQVGVGTRNEQFF; d_gene: .; j_gene: TRBJ2-1; abundance: few; v_gene: TRBV4-1
CDR3nt: TGTGCCAGCAGCTTAAGGCCCTTGGGATCTAATAACAATGAGCAGTTCTTC; CDR3aa: CASSLRPLGSNNNEQFF; d_gene: .; j_gene: TRBJ2-1; abundance: .; v_gene: TRBV11-3
CDR3nt: TGTGCCAGCAGCCGAGGCCGGGACGGCGATTACGAGCAGTACTTC; CDR3aa: CASSRGRDGDYEQYF; d_gene: .; j_gene: TRBJ2-7; abundance: .; v_gene: TRBV4-2
CDR3nt: TGCAGTGCTAGATCCGGGACTACTAACACAGATACGCAGTATTTT; CDR3aa: CSARSGTTNTDTQYF; d_gene: TRBD2; j_gene: TRBJ2-3; abundance: .; v_gene: TRBV20-1
CDR3nt: TGTGCCAGCAGTTACAGGGACAGGGTTCGGGGCGAGCAGTACTTC; CDR3aa: CASSYRDRVRGEQYF; d_gene: TRBD1; j_gene: TRBJ2-7; abundance: .; v_gene: TRBV6-5
CDR3nt: TGTGCCAGCAGCCGCTTAGGGGAGATCAACACTGAAGCTTTCTTT; CDR3aa: CASSRLGEINTEAFF; d_gene: .; j_gene: TRBJ1-1; abundance: .; v_gene: TRBV5-6
CDR3nt: TGTGCCAGCAGCCAAGCAGAACAGGGAAATGAAAAACTGTTTTTT; CDR3aa: CASSQAEQGNEKLFF; d_gene: .; j_gene: TRBJ1-4; abundance: many; v_gene: TRBV4-2
CDR3nt: TGCGCCAGCAGCCAAGAAGGGGAGGTTGGGGTCTACGAGCAGTACTTC; CDR3aa: CASSQEGEVGVYEQYF; d_gene: .; j_gene: TRBJ2-7; abundance: .; v_gene: TRBV4-3
CDR3nt: TGCAGTGCTAGAGATCGGACCGCTGCTGGCTACACCTTC; CDR3aa: CSARDRTAAGYTF; d_gene: .; j_gene: TRBJ1-2; abundance: .; v_gene: TRBV20-1
CDR3nt: TGTGCCAGCAGTGAAGCGGACAGGGCTATCTATGGCTACACCTTC; CDR3aa: CASSEADRAIYGYTF; d_gene: TRBD1; j_gene: TRBJ1-2; abundance: .; v_gene: TRBV2
CDR3nt: TGTGCCAGCAGTTTACGTGGTAGCGGGTGGGATACGCAGTATTTT; CDR3aa: CASSLRGSGWDTQYF; d_gene: TRBD2; j_gene: TRBJ2-3; abundance: .; v_gene: TRBV12-3/TRBV12-4
CDR3nt: TGCGCCAGCAGCTTGTGGGGACAGAATTCACCCCTCCACTTT; CDR3aa: CASSLWGQNSPLHF; d_gene: TRBD1; j_gene: TRBJ1-6; abundance: .; v_gene: TRBV5-1
CDR3nt: TGTGCCAGCAACGGGCGGATTACATATGGCTACACCTTC; CDR3aa: CASNGRITYGYTF; d_gene: .; j_gene: TRBJ1-2; abundance: few; v_gene: TRBV6-2/TRBV6-3
CDR3nt: TGTGCCATCAGTCTCGGACTAGCGGGAGGGCTCCACGAGCAGTACTTC; CDR3aa: CAISLGLAGGLHEQYF; d_gene: TRBD2; j_gene: TRBJ2-7; abundance: few; v_gene: TRBV10-3
CDR3nt: TGCGCCAGCAGTGGGGGGGAGAGCACAGATACGCAGTATTTT; CDR3aa: CASSGGESTDTQYF; d_gene: TRBD2; j_gene: TRBJ2-3; abundance: .; v_gene: TRBV5-1
CDR3nt: TGTGCCAGCAGCAGAGCGGGAGGGCACCAAGAGACCCAGTACTTC; CDR3aa: CASSRAGGHQETQYF; d_gene: TRBD2; j_gene: TRBJ2-5; abundance: once; v_gene: TRBV9